Shown below are 9 T cell receptor beta chains from a single sample sequenced in a study of blood T cell repertoires in COVID-19. Data came from immunoSEQ multiplex PCR; TCRdb stores just in-frame clones and leaves some out. The top ten hold 5% to 8% of the sample, which has roughly 200,000 clones, around 85% seen once. Sequences were obtained from PBMCs or T cells enriched from blood (not recorded which). The origin of the receptors is a middle-aged man who had recovered from COVID-19.

The chain combines TRBV9 with TRBJ2-3; 7 nucleotides agree with TRBD2. From germline, CDR1 is SGDLS and CDR2 YYNGEE. This CDR3 spans 12 amino acids. The V segment lost 5 bases and the J segment 4 bases; nucleotides outside the gene matches: 1. DNA of the CDR3: TGTGCCAGCAGGGGGGGGTCAGATACGCAGTATTTT. Residues: CASRGGSDTQYF.

J is TRBJ1-2 and V is TRBV12-3 or TRBV12-4; D may be TRBD1 (6 bases). Trimming stripped 7 bases from V and 2 bases from J, with 11 bases between. CDR3 length equals 13 residues. CDR3 in DNA: TGTGCCAGCAAAAGAACAGGGAACTATGGCTACACCTTC. As protein: CASKRTGNYGYTF.

The chain employs TRBV27 and TRBJ1-3, with D unresolved. Germline V gives CDR1 MNHEY, CDR2 SMNVEV (reference sequence). The CDR3 runs to 16 residues. With 2 bases removed from V and 0 bases from J, the gap between germline ends came to 11 bases. This CDR3 reads CASSLTQALSGNTIYF. The CDR3 DNA is TGTGCCAGCAGTTTAACGCAAGCCCTCTCTGGAAACACCATATATTTT.

The rearrangement links TRBV28 to TRBJ1-4, with 8 bases aligning to TRBD1. In germline, CDR1 is MDHEN, CDR2 SYDVKM. This CDR3 is 13 amino acids long. Trimming removed 5 bases from V and 6 bases from J; junction bases left unmatched: 2. The CDR3 protein is CASSETGDEKLFF. In DNA, the CDR3 is TGTGCCAGCAGTGAGACAGGGGATGAAAAACTGTTTTTT.

V is TRBV7-9 and J is TRBJ2-1, with 11 bases aligning to TRBD2. Germline V gene sequence: CDR1 SEHNR, CDR2 FQNEAQ (reference sequence). This CDR3 is built from 18 residues. The J segment lost 3 bases and the V segment lost 5 bases, leaving 12 bases of the junction unmatched. The CDR3 protein is CASSTNSGRAGIYNEQFF. DNA of the CDR3: TGTGCCAGCAGCACGAATAGCGGGAGGGCCGGGATCTACAATGAGCAGTTCTTC.

This clone was observed once. This sequence joins TRBV3-1 (or the pseudogene TRBV3-2) and TRBJ2-1; D remains ambiguous. This CDR3 has 13 amino acids. V was cut by 0 bases and J by 6 bases, with 6 bases left in between. The germline CDR1 and CDR2 sequences are LGHDT and YNNKEL (reference sequence). The CDR3 loop is CASSQDAGNEQFF. CDR3 DNA: TGTGCCAGCAGCCAAGACGCAGGCAATGAGCAGTTCTTC.

V is TRBV5-6 and J is TRBJ1-1; no clear D gene. This CDR3 region has 11 residues. CDR1 is SGHDT, CDR2 YYEEEE, per germline. V dropped 6 bases and J dropped 11 bases, with 14 bases sitting between them. DNA of the CDR3: TGTGCCAGCACCGATAGGGAGGAGGCTTTCTTT. Translated, it gives CASTDREEAFF.

V gene TRBV18 combines with J gene TRBJ2-2; 11 bases match TRBD1. The germline V gene encodes CDR1 KGHSH and CDR2 LQKENI. V lost 8 bases and J lost 5; bases outside the gene matches: 1. This CDR3 has 13 residues. This CDR3 is CASRDRGTGELFF. The CDR3 DNA sequence: TGTGCCAGCCGGGACAGGGGGACCGGGGAGCTGTTTTTT.

This chain connects TRBV28 to TRBJ1-3; 8 bases match TRBD1. V lost 2 bases to trimming and J lost 4 bases; unmatched junction nucleotides: 7. The germline V gene encodes CDR1 MDHEN and CDR2 SYDVKM. The CDR3 extends over 16 amino acids. CDR3 region: CASSLPKQGGGNTIYF. Here the CDR3 DNA reads TGTGCCAGCAGTTTACCCAAACAGGGGGGAGGAAACACCATATATTTT.